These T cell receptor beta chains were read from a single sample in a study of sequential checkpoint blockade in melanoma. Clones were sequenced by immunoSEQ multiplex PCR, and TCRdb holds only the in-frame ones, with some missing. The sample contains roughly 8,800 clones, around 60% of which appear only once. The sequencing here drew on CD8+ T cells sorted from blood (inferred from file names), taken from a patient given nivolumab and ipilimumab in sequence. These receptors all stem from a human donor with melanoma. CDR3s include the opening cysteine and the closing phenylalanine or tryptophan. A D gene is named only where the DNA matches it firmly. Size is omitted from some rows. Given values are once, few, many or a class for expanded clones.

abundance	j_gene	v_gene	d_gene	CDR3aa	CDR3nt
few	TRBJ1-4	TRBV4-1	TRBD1	CASSQDDRVREKLFF	TGCGCCAGCAGCCAAGACGACAGGGTTCGTGAAAAACTGTTTTTT
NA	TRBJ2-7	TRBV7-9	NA	CASSLTRGISNEQYF	TGTGCCAGCAGTCTAACCAGAGGGATCTCTAACGAGCAGTACTTC
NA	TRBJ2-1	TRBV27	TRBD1	CASSLWGTASYNEQFF	TGTGCCAGCAGTTTATGGGGGACAGCCTCCTACAATGAGCAGTTCTTC
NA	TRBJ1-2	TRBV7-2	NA	CASSPGRGAMPRYGYTF	TGTGCCAGCAGCCCCGGGCGGGGGGCGATGCCTCGGTATGGCTACACCTTC
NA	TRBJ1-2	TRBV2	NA	CASILTSFYGYTF	TGTGCCAGCATCCTGACAAGCTTCTATGGCTACACCTTC
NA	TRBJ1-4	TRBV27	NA	CASAPEGGDEKLFF	TGTGCCAGTGCCCCTGAGGGTGGGGATGAAAAACTGTTTTTT
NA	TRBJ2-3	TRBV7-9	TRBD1	CASSRGGADTQYF	TGTGCCAGCAGCAGAGGGGGCGCAGATACGCAGTATTTT
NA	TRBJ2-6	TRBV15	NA	CATSRDSTSGANVLTF	TGTGCCACCAGCAGGGACAGTACCTCTGGGGCCAACGTCCTGACTTTC
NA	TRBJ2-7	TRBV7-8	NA	CASSLEGGAIYEQYF	TGTGCCAGCAGCTTAGAAGGGGGGGCCATTTACGAGCAGTACTTC
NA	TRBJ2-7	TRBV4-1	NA	CASSQDDTRGGGYEQYF	TGCGCCAGCAGCCAAGATGATACGAGGGGGGGCGGGTACGAGCAGTACTTC
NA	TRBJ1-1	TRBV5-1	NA	CASSFRGRDTEAFF	TGCGCCAGCAGCTTCAGGGGAAGGGACACTGAAGCTTTCTTT
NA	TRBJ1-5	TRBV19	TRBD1	CASSVDRGDQPQHF	TGTGCCAGTAGTGTCGACAGGGGAGATCAGCCCCAGCATTTT